Included here is one TCR beta chain sequence, with context. Here immunoSEQ multiplex PCR was the method, and the copy in TCRdb shows in-frame clones only, minus some. Here the sample spans more than 60,000 clones, roughly 96% being singletons. This specimen belongs to a study of siplizumab effects on memory and regulatory T cells. V lost 8 bases, J lost 6 bases, and 18 bases lay in between. The germline CDR1 and CDR2 sequences are SQVTM and ANQGSEA. The length of the CDR3 is 13 residues. The clonotype comes from a human donor in good health. The V and J genes are TRBV29-1 and TRBJ2-3, with D possibly matching TRBD2 (6 bases). The sequenced material came from naive CD8+ T cells sorted from blood. The CDR3 region is CSNMDEAGDTQYF. The CDR3, as DNA: TGCAGCAACATGGACGAAGCGGGCGATACGCAGTATTTT.